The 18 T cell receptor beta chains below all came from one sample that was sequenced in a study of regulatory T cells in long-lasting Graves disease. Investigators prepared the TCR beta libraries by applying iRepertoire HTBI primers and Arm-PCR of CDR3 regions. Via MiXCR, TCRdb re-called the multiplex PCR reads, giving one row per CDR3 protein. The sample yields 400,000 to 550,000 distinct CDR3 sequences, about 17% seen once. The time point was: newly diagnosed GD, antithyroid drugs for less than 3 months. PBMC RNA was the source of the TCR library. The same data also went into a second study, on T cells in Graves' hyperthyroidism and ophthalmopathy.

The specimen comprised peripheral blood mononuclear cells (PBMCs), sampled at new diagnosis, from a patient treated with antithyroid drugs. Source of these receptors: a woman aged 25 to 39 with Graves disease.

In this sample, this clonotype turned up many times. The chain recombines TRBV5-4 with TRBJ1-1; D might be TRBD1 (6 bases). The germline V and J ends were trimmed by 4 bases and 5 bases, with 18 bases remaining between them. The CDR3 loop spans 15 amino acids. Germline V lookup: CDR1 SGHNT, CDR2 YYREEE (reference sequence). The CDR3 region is CASSQGGPGKTEAFF. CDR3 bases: TGTGCCAGCAGCCAAGGGGGTCCAGGGAAGACTGAAGCTTTCTTT.

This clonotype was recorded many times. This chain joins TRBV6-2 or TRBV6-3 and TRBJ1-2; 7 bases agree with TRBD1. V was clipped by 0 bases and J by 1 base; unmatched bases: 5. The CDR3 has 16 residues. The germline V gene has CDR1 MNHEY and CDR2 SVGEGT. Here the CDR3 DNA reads TGTGCCAGCAGTTACTCGGGACAGAAAGATAACTATGGCTACACCTTC. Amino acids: CASSYSGQKDNYGYTF.

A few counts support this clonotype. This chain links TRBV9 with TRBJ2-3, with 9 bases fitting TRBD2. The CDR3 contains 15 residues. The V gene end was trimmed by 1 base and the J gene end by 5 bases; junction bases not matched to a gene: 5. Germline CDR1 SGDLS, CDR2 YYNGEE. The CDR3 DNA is TGTGCCAGCAGCGTATCTAGCGGGAATGGAGATACGCAGTATTTT. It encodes CASSVSSGNGDTQYF.

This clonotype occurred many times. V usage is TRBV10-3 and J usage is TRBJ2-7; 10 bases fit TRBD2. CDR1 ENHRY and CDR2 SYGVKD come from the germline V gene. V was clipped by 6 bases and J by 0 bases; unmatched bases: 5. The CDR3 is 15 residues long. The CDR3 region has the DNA TGTGCCATCAGAACCGGGACTAGCGACTCCTACGAGCAGTACTTC. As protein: CAIRTGTSDSYEQYF.

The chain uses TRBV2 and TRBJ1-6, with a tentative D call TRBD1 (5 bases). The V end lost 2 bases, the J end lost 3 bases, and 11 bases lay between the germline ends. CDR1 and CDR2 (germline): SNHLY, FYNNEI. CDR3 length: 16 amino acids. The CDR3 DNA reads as TGTGCCAGCAGTGAATGGGGACGGAGCTATAATTCACCCCTCCACTTT. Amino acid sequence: CASSEWGRSYNSPLHF. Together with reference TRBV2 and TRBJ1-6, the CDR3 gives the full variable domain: EPEVTQTPSHQVTQMGQEVILRCVPISNHLYFYWYRQILGQKVEFLVSFYNNEISEKSEIFDDQFSVERPDGSNFTLKIRSTKLEDSAMYFCASSEWGRSYNSPLHFGNGTRLTVT.

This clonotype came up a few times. The CDR3: CAWSVPPKIITEAFF. The CDR3 nucleotides are TGTGCCTGGAGTGTTCCACCTAAGATTATCACTGAAGCTTTCTTT. The chain uses TRBV30 and TRBJ1-1, with no clear D. The CDR3 is 15 residues long. The V gene's germline CDR1 is GTSNPN and CDR2 SVGIG (reference sequence). Trimming stripped 0 bases from V and 4 bases from J, with 15 bases between.

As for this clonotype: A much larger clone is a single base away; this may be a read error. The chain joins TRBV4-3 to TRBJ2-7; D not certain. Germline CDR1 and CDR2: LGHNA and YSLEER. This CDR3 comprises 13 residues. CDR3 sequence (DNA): TGCGCCAGCAGCCAAGCACAGAACTACGAGCGGTACTTC. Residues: CASSQAQNYERYF.

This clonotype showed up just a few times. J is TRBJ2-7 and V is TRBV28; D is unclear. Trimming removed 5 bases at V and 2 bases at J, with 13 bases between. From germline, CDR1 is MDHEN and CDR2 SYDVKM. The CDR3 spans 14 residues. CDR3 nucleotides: TGTGCCAGCAGTCTCGAGGACGGCACCTACGAGCAGTACTTC. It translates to CASSLEDGTYEQYF.

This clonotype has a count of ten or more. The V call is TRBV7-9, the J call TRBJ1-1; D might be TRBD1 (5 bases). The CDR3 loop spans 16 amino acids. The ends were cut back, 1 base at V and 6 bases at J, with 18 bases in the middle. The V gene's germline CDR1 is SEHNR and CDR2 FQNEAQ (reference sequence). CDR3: CASSLGGRGGSPEAFF. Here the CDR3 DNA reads TGTGCCAGCAGCTTAGGGGGCCGGGGAGGCTCCCCTGAAGCTTTCTTT.

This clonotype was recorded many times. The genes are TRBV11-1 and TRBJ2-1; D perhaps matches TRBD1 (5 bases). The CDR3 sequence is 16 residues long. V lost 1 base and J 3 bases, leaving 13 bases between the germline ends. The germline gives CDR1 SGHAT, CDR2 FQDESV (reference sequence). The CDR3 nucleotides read TGTGCCAGCAGCTTAGGTCGGGCAGGGATCTACAATGAGCAGTTCTTC. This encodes CASSLGRAGIYNEQFF.

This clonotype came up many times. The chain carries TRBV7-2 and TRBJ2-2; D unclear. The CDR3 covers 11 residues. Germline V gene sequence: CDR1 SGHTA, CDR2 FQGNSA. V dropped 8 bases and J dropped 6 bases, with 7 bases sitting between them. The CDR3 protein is CASRVAGELFF. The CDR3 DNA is TGTGCCAGCCGAGTAGCCGGGGAGCTGTTTTTT.

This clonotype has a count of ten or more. CDR3 sequence reads: CASSSRQGPGTEAFF. As DNA, the CDR3 is TGTGCCAGCAGCTCCCGACAGGGGCCAGGCACTGAAGCTTTCTTT. V usage is TRBV11-2 and J usage is TRBJ1-1, with 8 bases lining up with TRBD1. There are 15 residues in the CDR3. The germline V gene encodes CDR1 SGHAT and CDR2 FQNNGV. V lost 4 bases and J lost 4; bases outside the gene matches: 8.

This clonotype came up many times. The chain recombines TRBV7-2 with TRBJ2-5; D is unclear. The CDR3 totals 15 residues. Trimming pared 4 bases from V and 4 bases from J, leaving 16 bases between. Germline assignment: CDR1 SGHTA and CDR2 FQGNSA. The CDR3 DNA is TGTGCCAGCAGCTCTCGGATTTCTAATGCAGAGACCCAGTACTTC. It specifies CASSSRISNAETQYF.

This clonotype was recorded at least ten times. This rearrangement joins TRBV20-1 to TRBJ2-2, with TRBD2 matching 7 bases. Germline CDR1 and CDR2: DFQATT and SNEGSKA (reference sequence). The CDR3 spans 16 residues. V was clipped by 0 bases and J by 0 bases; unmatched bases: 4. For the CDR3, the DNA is TGCAGTGCTAGAGAGCGGGAGAAGGCGAACACCGGGGAGCTGTTTTTT. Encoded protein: CSAREREKANTGELFF.

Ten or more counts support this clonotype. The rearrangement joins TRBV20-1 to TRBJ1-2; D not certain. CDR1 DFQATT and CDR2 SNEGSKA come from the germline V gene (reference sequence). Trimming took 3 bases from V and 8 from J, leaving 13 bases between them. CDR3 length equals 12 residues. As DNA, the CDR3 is TGCAGTGCTAGGAGAGGTTCGAGAGGCTACACCTTC. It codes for CSARRGSRGYTF.

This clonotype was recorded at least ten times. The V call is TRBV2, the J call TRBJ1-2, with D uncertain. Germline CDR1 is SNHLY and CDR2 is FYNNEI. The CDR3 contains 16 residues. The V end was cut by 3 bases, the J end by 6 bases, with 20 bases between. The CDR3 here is CASSEASRRGRDGYTF. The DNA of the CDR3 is TGTGCCAGCAGTGAGGCATCTCGACGCGGTCGGGATGGCTACACCTTC.

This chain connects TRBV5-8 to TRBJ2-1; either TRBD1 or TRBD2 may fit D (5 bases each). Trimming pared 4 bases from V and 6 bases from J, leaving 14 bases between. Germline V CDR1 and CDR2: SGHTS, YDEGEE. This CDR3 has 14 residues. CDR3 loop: CASSPKGTGNEQFF. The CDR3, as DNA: TGTGCCAGCAGCCCCAAGGGGACGGGCAATGAGCAGTTCTTC.

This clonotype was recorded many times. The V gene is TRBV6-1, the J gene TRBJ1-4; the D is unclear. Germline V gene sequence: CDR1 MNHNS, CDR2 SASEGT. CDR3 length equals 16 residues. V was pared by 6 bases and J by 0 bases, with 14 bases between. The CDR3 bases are TGTGCCAGCAGACTCAGGAGAGCATCAACTAATGAAAAACTGTTTTTT. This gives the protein CASRLRRASTNEKLFF.